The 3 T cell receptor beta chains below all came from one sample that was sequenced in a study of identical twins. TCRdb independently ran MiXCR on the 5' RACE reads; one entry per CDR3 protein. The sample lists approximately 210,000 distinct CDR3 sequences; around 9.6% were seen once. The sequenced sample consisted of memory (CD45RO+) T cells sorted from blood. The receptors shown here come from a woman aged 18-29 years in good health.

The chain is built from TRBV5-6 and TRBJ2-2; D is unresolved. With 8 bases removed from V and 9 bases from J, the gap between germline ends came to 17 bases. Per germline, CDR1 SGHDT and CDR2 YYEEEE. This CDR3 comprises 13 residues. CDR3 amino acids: CARGPVLPWELFF. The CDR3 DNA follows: TGTGCCAGGGGCCCCGTGCTCCCCTGGGAGCTGTTTTTT.

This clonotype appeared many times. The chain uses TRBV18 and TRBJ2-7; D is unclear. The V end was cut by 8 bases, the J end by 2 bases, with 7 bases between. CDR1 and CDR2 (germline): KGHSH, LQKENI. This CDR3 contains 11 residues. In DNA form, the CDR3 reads TGTGCCAGCAGCCCGGCCTACGAGCAGTACTTC. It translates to CASSPAYEQYF.

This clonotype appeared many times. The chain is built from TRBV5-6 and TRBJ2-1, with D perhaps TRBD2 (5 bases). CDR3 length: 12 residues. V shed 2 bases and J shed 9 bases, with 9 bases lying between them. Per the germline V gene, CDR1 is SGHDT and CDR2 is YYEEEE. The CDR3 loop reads CASSFRRFEQFF. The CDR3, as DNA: TGTGCCAGCAGCTTCCGGAGGTTTGAGCAGTTCTTC.